One and the same sample provided the 21 T cell receptor beta chains below, sequenced in a study of vaccination and CD4 T cells after COVID-19. Treatment meaning: approximately nine-day PBMC culture with coronavirus spike peptide pools or control peptides (ViraFEST assay). These receptors have no known antigen. An Oncomine TCR Beta short-read assay was used to sequence the DNA from cultured CD4+ T cells. MiXCR, applied by TCRdb to the PCR reads, yields one record per CDR3 protein. The profile shows roughly 18,000 distinct CDR3 sequences, around 50% of them singletons. The sample comprised CD4+ T cells from blood, cultured in vitro. These receptor sequences come from a human donor who had recovered from COVID-19.

The chain joins TRBV27 to TRBJ1-5; tentatively, D is TRBD1 (5 bases). This CDR3 spans 14 amino acids. Germline V CDR1 and CDR2: MNHEY, SMNVEV (reference sequence). Trimming removed 5 bases at V and 4 bases at J, with 12 bases between. CDR3: CASSVIQGNQPQHF. The CDR3 coding sequence is TGTGCCAGCAGTGTAATCCAGGGAAATCAGCCCCAGCATTTT.

The gene calls are TRBV7-9 and TRBJ2-7, with D possibly being TRBD1 or TRBD2 (5 bases each). The CDR3 extends over 12 amino acids. CDR1 is SEHNR and CDR2 is FQNEAQ in the germline V gene (reference sequence). Deletions cut 4 bases from V and 4 bases from J, with 8 bases between. CDR3 nucleotide sequence: TGTGCCAGCAGCTCGGGACCGTACGAGCAGTACTTC. This translates into CASSSGPYEQYF. The full variable domain, completed using reference TRBV7-9 and TRBJ2-7, is DTGVSQNPRHKITKRGQNVTFRCDPISEHNRLYWYRQTLGQGPEFLTYFQNEAQLEKSRLLSDRFSAERPKGSFSTLEIQRTEQGDSAMYLCASSSGPYEQYFGPGTRLTVT.

CDR3 amino acids: CASSPVGKTEAFF. In nucleotides, the CDR3 is TGTGCCAGCAGCCCGGTGGGGAAAACTGAAGCTTTCTTT. The chain is built from TRBV5-4 and TRBJ1-1; the D is unclear. CDR1 is SGHNT and CDR2 is YYREEE in the germline V gene (reference sequence). The CDR3 loop spans 13 amino acids. Trimming removed 4 bases at V and 5 bases at J, with 12 bases between.

The chain employs TRBV7-8 and TRBJ1-2; 8 bases fit TRBD1. The CDR3 runs to 15 residues. Germline CDR1 reads SGHVS; CDR2 reads FQNEAQ. With 4 bases clipped from V and 7 bases from J, the junction kept 11 bases outside the gene matches. The chain's CDR3 is CASSSVATGVSGYTF. The CDR3 nucleotides are TGTGCCAGCAGCTCAGTGGCGACAGGGGTTAGTGGCTACACCTTC.

This clonotype came up once. V and J are TRBV29-1 and TRBJ2-1, with a tentative D call TRBD2 (5 bases). Germline assignment: CDR1 SQVTM and CDR2 ANQGSEA. The CDR3 totals 13 residues. Between the trimmed V and J ends, which lost 6 bases and 1 base, there was a span of 10 bases. Here the CDR3 reads CSVGVWSYNEQFF. The CDR3 nucleotides are TGCAGCGTCGGGGTGTGGTCCTACAATGAGCAGTTCTTC.

This chain uses TRBV20-1 with TRBJ1-4, with D uncertain. The CDR3 is 13 amino acids. The germline V gene has CDR1 DFQATT and CDR2 SNEGSKA (reference sequence). The V and J ends lost 3 bases and 2 bases respectively, with 7 bases between them. The CDR3 loop is CSASPGTNEKLFF. The DNA for the CDR3 is TGCAGTGCTAGCCCCGGGACTAATGAAAAACTGTTTTTT.

The rearrangement uses TRBV28 and TRBJ2-6; D is ambiguous. The CDR3 has 17 residues. CDR1 is MDHEN, CDR2 SYDVKM, per germline. The ends were cut back, 6 bases at V and 1 base at J, with 16 bases in the middle. CDR3 in amino acids: CASSPWSRTSGANVLTF. DNA of the CDR3: TGTGCCAGCAGCCCCTGGTCACGTACATCTGGGGCCAACGTCCTGACTTTC.

The V gene is TRBV28, the J gene TRBJ1-5; D gene unclear. Germline V gene sequence: CDR1 MDHEN, CDR2 SYDVKM. Trimming left V 5 bases short and J 3 bases short, with 17 bases between. The CDR3 loop spans 16 amino acids. The CDR3, as DNA: TGTGCCAGCAGTCCCCTATTGCGGGGTTCCAATCAGCCCCAGCATTTT. This gives the protein CASSPLLRGSNQPQHF. Full variable domain (outside the CDR3, taken from reference TRBV28 and TRBJ1-5): DVKVTQSSRYLVKRTGEKVFLECVQDMDHENMFWYRQDPGLGLRLIYFSYDVKMKEKGDIPEGYSVSREKKERFSLILESASTNQTSMYLCASSPLLRGSNQPQHFGDGTRLSIL.

The chain uses TRBV27 and TRBJ1-2, with 8 bases matching TRBD1. The CDR3 spans 13 residues. Unmatched junction bases numbered 5, after V lost 4 bases and J lost 7 bases. The germline CDR1 and CDR2 sequences are MNHEY and SMNVEV (reference sequence). The CDR3 loop is CASSSWTGSGYTF. As DNA, the CDR3 is TGTGCCAGCAGTTCCTGGACAGGGAGTGGCTACACCTTC.

This chain links TRBV7-2 with TRBJ1-6; D is ambiguous. Trimming took 1 base from V and 6 from J, leaving 4 bases between them. The CDR3 runs to 13 residues. Germline CDR1 SGHTA, CDR2 FQGNSA. The CDR3 DNA reads TGTGCCAGCAGCTTAGGAACTAATTCACCCCTCCACTTT. As protein: CASSLGTNSPLHF. The whole variable domain, remainder taken from reference TRBV7-2 and TRBJ1-6, is GAGVSQSPSNKVTEKGKDVELRCDPISGHTALYWYRQSLGQGLEFLIYFQGNSAPDKSGLPSDRFSAERTGGSVSTLTIQRTQQEDSAVYLCASSLGTNSPLHFGNGTRLTVT.

The chain couples TRBV7-8 to TRBJ1-2; 8 positions agree with TRBD1. The CDR3 is 14 amino acids. Trimming took 5 bases from V and 3 from J; bases not matched to a gene: 5. CDR1 is SGHVS and CDR2 is FQNEAQ in the germline V gene. CDR3 in amino acids: CASSATGQDYGYTF. The DNA for the CDR3 is TGTGCCAGCAGCGCTACGGGACAGGACTATGGCTACACCTTC.

CDR3 coding DNA: TGTGCCAGCAGTTTATTAGGGGGCGCAAACTATGGCTACACCTTC. It codes for CASSLLGGANYGYTF. J is TRBJ1-2 and V is TRBV28, with 7 bases aligning to TRBD1. V shed 1 base, J shed 2 bases, and the junction held 4 bases outside the gene matches. The CDR3 totals 15 residues. Germline-derived CDR1 and CDR2 are MDHEN and SYDVKM.

The chain uses TRBV20-1 and TRBJ2-3, with TRBD1 matching 8 bases. Germline values: CDR1 DFQATT, CDR2 SNEGSKA (reference sequence). The CDR3 consists of 15 residues. The J segment lost 3 bases and the V segment lost 4 bases, leaving 9 bases of the junction unmatched. CDR3 loop: CSAIQPGQATDTQYF. CDR3 nucleotide sequence: TGCAGTGCTATCCAACCGGGACAGGCTACAGATACGCAGTATTTT.

This clonotype occurred once. The chain is built from TRBV10-3 and TRBJ2-7; 7 bases match TRBD1. Germline loops: CDR1 ENHRY, CDR2 SYGVKD. Losses at the gene ends were 6 bases for V and 3 bases for J; bases not matched to a gene: 2. This CDR3 comprises 12 residues. DNA for the CDR3: TGTGCCATCAGGGCAGGGGGCTACGAGCAGTACTTC. Translating it yields CAIRAGGYEQYF.

The chain carries TRBV5-5 and TRBJ1-6; 9 bases fit TRBD1. The CDR3 is 15 residues long. Trimming cost V 1 base and J 10 bases; bases outside gene matches: 6. CDR1 and CDR2 from the germline V gene are SGHKS and YYEKEE (reference sequence). CDR3 nucleotide sequence: TGTGCCAGCAGCTTGCAAACAGGGGGCCGATCACCCCTCCACTTT. Translating gives CASSLQTGGRSPLHF.

This chain joins TRBV20-1 and TRBJ2-1; the D gene is possibly TRBD1 (7 bases). Germline V gene data show CDR1 as DFQATT and CDR2 as SNEGSKA (reference sequence). The CDR3 runs to 16 residues. V lost 6 bases and J lost 4, with 22 bases in between. CDR3 sequence (DNA): TGCAGTGCCAGCCGAAACAGGGGACGGGGGTACAATGAGCAGTTCTTC. This encodes CSASRNRGRGYNEQFF.

This sequence joins TRBV28 and TRBJ1-1; 7 nucleotides line up with TRBD1. With 5 bases clipped from V and 1 base from J, the junction kept 7 bases outside the gene matches. Germline values: CDR1 MDHEN, CDR2 SYDVKM. CDR3 length equals 15 residues. In DNA form, the CDR3 reads TGTGCCAGCAGTCTCCCGTCAGGGGGGAACACTGAAGCTTTCTTT. Translation gives CASSLPSGGNTEAFF. The whole variable domain, filled in from reference TRBV28 and TRBJ1-1, reads DVKVTQSSRYLVKRTGEKVFLECVQDMDHENMFWYRQDPGLGLRLIYFSYDVKMKEKGDIPEGYSVSREKKERFSLILESASTNQTSMYLCASSLPSGGNTEAFFGQGTRLTVV.

V is TRBV4-2 and J is TRBJ2-3, with 10 bases lining up with TRBD2. The CDR3 runs to 15 residues. Trimming cost V 3 bases and J 3 bases; bases outside gene matches: 3. CDR1 and CDR2 (germline): LGHNA, YNFKEQ. The CDR3 DNA follows: TGTGCCAGCAGCCAGTCACTAGCGGGGACAGATACGCAGTATTTT. Amino acid sequence: CASSQSLAGTDTQYF.

The J gene is TRBJ1-5, the V gene TRBV20-1; D is perhaps TRBD1 (5 bases). Trimming shortened V by 6 bases and J by 7 bases, and 22 bases separated the two germline ends. The CDR3 sequence is 15 residues long. The V gene's germline CDR1 is DFQATT and CDR2 SNEGSKA (reference sequence). CDR3 region: CSAAGRGARKQPQHF. The CDR3 DNA reads as TGCAGTGCCGCCGGGCGCGGGGCACGGAAGCAGCCCCAGCATTTT.

This clonotype came up once. The chain links TRBV29-1 to TRBJ1-2; 8 bases are a match to TRBD1. Germline V gives CDR1 SQVTM, CDR2 ANQGSEA. V shed 3 bases and J 2 bases; nucleotides not matched to a gene: 14. The CDR3 sequence is 17 residues long. The CDR3 nucleotides are TGCAGCGTTGAGGATAACAGGGGGTGGTACGACAACTATGGCTACACCTTC. Translation: CSVEDNRGWYDNYGYTF.

This clonotype turned up a few times. The chain links TRBV7-8 to TRBJ1-5; D is unclear. This CDR3 has 15 amino acids. The germline V and J ends were trimmed by 1 base and 7 bases, with 14 bases remaining between them. In germline, CDR1 is SGHVS, CDR2 FQNEAQ. The CDR3, as DNA: TGTGCCAGCAGCTTAGTGGGATCTTTCCCCCAGCCCCAGCATTTT. This encodes CASSLVGSFPQPQHF.